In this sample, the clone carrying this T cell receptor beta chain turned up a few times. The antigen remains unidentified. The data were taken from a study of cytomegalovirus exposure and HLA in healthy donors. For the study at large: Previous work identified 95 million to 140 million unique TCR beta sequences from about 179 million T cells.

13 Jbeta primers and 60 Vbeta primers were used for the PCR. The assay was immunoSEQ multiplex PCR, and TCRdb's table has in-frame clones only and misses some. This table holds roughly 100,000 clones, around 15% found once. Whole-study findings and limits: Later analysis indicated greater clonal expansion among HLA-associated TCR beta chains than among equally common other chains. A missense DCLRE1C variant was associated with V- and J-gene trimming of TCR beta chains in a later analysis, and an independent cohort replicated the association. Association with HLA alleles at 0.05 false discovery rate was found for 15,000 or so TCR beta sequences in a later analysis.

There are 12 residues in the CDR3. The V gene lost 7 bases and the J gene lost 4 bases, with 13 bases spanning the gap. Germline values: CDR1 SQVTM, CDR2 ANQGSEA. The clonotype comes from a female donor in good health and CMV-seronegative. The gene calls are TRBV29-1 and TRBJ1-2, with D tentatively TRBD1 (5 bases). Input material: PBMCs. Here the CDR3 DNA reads TGCAGCGCTGGGGGGGAGGTCTATGGCTACACCTTC. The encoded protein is CSAGGEVYGYTF. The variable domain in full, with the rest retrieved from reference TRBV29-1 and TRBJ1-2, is SAVISQKPSRDICQRGTSLTIQCQVDSQVTMMFWYRQQPGQSLTLIATANQGSEATYESGFVIDKFPISRPNLTFSTLTVSNMSPEDSSIYLCSAGGEVYGYTFGSGTRLTVV.